This TCR beta chain stems from a study of Ad26.COV2.S vaccination and SARS-CoV-2 variants. The treatment denotes: approximately 18 received Ad26.COV2.S at low or high dose, single or two shots; about 5 received placebo; per-sample allocation not given. The samples were gathered on day 63 after the first injection of vaccine or placebo. This person who donated was an adult of 18-55 years in Boston. TCRdb keeps only in-frame clones here, not all; method: immunoSEQ multiplex PCR. The sample lists about 400,000 clones, 70% to 90% seen once, with roughly 3% in the top ten. Study-wide findings and caveats: CD8+ and CD4+ T cells specific for spike reportedly responded with substantial breadth after vaccination.

Comment on this clone: Its antigen is not known.

The CDR3 is 14 amino acids. Germline V gives CDR1 SGHNT, CDR2 YYREEE (reference sequence). The V gene lost 3 bases and the J gene lost 2 bases, with 11 bases spanning the gap. V gene TRBV5-4 combines with J gene TRBJ2-5; D might be TRBD1 (6 bases). The sequence was collected from a person aged 18-60 years who received the Ad26.COV2.S COVID-19 vaccine or a placebo. This material consisted of peripheral blood, taken in a trial of Ad26.COV2.S vaccine versus placebo. The CDR3 is CASSSGTKQETQYF. DNA of the CDR3: TGTGCCAGCAGCTCCGGGACAAAACAAGAGACCCAGTACTTC. Variable domain in full (rest from reference TRBV5-4 and TRBJ2-5): ETGVTQSPTHLIKTRGQQVTLRCSSQSGHNTVSWYQQALGQGPQFIFQYYREEENGRGNFPPRFSGLQFPNYSSELNVNALELDDSALYLCASSSGTKQETQYFGPGTRLLVL.